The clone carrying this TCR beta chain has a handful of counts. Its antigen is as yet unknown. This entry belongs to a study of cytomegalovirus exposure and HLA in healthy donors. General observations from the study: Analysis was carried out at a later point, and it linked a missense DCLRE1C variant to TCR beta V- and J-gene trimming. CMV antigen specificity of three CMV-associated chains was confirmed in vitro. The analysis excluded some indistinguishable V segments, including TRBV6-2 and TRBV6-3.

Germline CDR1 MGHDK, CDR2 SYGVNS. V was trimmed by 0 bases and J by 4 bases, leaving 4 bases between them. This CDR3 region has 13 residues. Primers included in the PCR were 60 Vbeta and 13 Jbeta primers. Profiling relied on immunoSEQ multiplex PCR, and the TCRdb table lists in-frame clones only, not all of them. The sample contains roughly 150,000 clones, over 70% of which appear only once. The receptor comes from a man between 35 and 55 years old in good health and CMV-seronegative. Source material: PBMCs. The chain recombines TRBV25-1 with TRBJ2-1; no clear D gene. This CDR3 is CASSEYRYNEQFF. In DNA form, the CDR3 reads TGTGCCAGCAGTGAATATCGGTACAATGAGCAGTTCTTC. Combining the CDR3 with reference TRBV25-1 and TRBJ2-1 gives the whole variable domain EADIYQTPRYLVIGTGKKITLECSQTMGHDKMYWYQQDPGMELHLIHYSYGVNSTEKGDLSSESTVSRIRTEHFPLTLESARPSHTSQYLCASSEYRYNEQFFGPGTRLTVL.